Detailed here is one TCR beta chain. Trimming at V came to 0 bases and at J to 0 bases, leaving 0 bases not matched to a gene. Looked up from germline, CDR1 is SGHDT and CDR2 is YYEEEE. The CDR3 totals 14 residues. Sequencing used immunoSEQ multiplex PCR; TCRdb keeps in-frame clones, though not all of them. The data hold 190,000 or so clones, with about nine tenths observed a single time. Recovered status applied to Cohort 3 donors who had two consecutive negative PCRs. It also applied to those with clearance or with symptom resolution. This entry is derived from a study of blood T cell repertoires in COVID-19. Background on the study: The United States, Italy and Spain supplied acute and convalescent COVID-19 samples.

Material: PBMCs or T cells enriched from blood (not recorded which). The source is a woman aged 25-40 years who had recovered from COVID-19. J is TRBJ2-7 and V is TRBV5-6; 7 bases are shared with TRBD1. CDR3 sequence (DNA): TGTGCCAGCAGCTTGGGGGACAGCTCCTACGAGCAGTACTTC. Translating it yields CASSLGDSSYEQYF.